This T cell receptor beta chain was captured by sequencing in a study of T cells after yellow fever vaccination. Findings and limits, study-wide: Subsequent booster samples again held most clones from primary vaccination (nearly 98% CD4, 85% to 90% CD8). A small share of clonotypes appeared in both CD4 and CD8 compartments. Weaker overall, the secondary response nonetheless peaked faster (day 5 versus 15).

They built TCR cDNA with 5'RACE template switching, a step that put in a universal primer site and UMIs. MiXCR, run by TCRdb on the 5' RACE reads, gives a single entry per CDR3 protein. Of roughly 150,000 distinct CDR3 sequences listed, almost 7% were seen once; the top ten hold around 2.3%. The table lists this clonotype with many counts. Its matching antigen is unknown. CDR3 length: 14 residues. The V and J ends lost 4 bases and 6 bases, in that order; junction bases with no gene match: 8. Germline CDR1 is SGHKS and CDR2 is YYEKEE (reference sequence). The sequence was obtained from a man aged 18 to 30 who received the YFV17D yellow fever vaccine. Sequenced here: CD4+ T cells sorted from PBMCs, sampled less than 6 days after the first yellow fever vaccination. The chain couples TRBV5-5 to TRBJ2-7; 9 bases map to TRBD1. The chain's CDR3 is CASSTDRGLGEQYV. CDR3 nucleotide sequence: TGTGCCAGCAGCACGGACAGGGGTTTGGGCGAGCAGTACGTC.